This T cell receptor beta chain was identified in a study of identical twins' blood T cells. A previously described protocol, modified, built RNA-based TCR cDNA libraries. TCRdb ran MiXCR on the 5' RACE reads and lists one entry per CDR3 protein. The table records about 370,000 distinct CDR3 sequences, roughly 31% of them present only once. The germline V gene encodes CDR1 MDHEN and CDR2 SYDVKM. Unmatched junction bases numbered 5, after V lost 7 bases and J lost 7 bases. CDR3 length: 13 residues. The sequence was collected from a woman aged 18-49 years in good health. The sequencing input was PBMCs. The J gene is TRBJ2-1, the V gene TRBV28; TRBD2 matches at 9 bases. This chain's CDR3 is CASTSGRQNEQFF. The CDR3 DNA sequence: TGTGCCAGCACAAGCGGGAGGCAAAATGAGCAGTTCTTC.